Below are 11 T cell receptor beta chains sequenced from a single sample in a study of blood T cell repertoires in COVID-19. Data came from immunoSEQ multiplex PCR; TCRdb stores just in-frame clones and leaves some out. The repertoire consists of under 450,000 clones, with 80% to 90% occurring once and the leading ten covering approximately 1.3%. The sequencing input was PBMCs or T cells enriched from blood (not recorded which). The receptors stem from a man younger than 45 who had recovered from COVID-19.

For the CDR3, the DNA is TGCAGCGCCCTAACAGGGGTCAATCAGCCCCAGCATTTT. Its protein is CSALTGVNQPQHF. V usage is TRBV29-1 and J usage is TRBJ1-5; 7 bases are a match to TRBD1. The germline V gene has CDR1 SQVTM and CDR2 ANQGSEA. This CDR3 is built from 13 residues. V lost 7 bases to trimming and J lost 3 bases; unmatched junction nucleotides: 6.

This clone has just a few counts. The V and J genes are TRBV3-1 (or the pseudogene TRBV3-2) and TRBJ2-3, with a weak D call TRBD2 (6 bases). The CDR3 loop spans 13 amino acids. Germline CDR1 LGHDT, CDR2 YNNKEL (reference sequence). Trimming removed 1 base at V and 6 bases at J, with 8 bases between. The CDR3 here is CASSQGGGDTQYF. In DNA form, the CDR3 reads TGTGCCAGCAGCCAAGGTGGGGGGGATACGCAGTATTTT.

The gene calls are TRBV27 and TRBJ1-5; D may be TRBD1 (5 bases). With 4 bases removed from V and 1 base from J, the gap between germline ends came to 11 bases. Per the germline V gene, CDR1 is MNHEY and CDR2 is SMNVEV (reference sequence). There are 15 residues in the CDR3. CDR3 bases: TGTGCCAGCAGTTGGCAAAGGGGAAGCAATCAGCCCCAGCATTTT. Translated: CASSWQRGSNQPQHF.

This chain links TRBV7-2 with TRBJ2-2; D not certain. The CDR3 is made up of 17 amino acids. The germline V gene has CDR1 SGHTA and CDR2 FQGNSA. Trimming took off 4 bases at V and 0 bases at J, with 15 bases between the two ends. CDR3 loop: CASSSHPSLANTGELFF. In nucleotides, the CDR3 is TGTGCCAGCAGCTCCCACCCCAGTCTCGCGAACACCGGGGAGCTGTTTTTT.

The chain uses TRBV6-5 and TRBJ1-1, with D possibly TRBD1 on 5 matching bases. Trimming took 7 bases from V and 3 from J, leaving 15 bases between them. The germline V gene encodes CDR1 MNHEY and CDR2 SVGAGI. CDR3 length: 14 amino acids. CDR3 nucleotides: TGTGCCAGCATTCCGGGGAGGGGTCACACTGAAGCTTTCTTT. Protein sequence: CASIPGRGHTEAFF.

The rearrangement links TRBV30 to TRBJ2-2; a possible D gene is TRBD2 (7 bases). The CDR3 runs to 16 residues. Per germline, CDR1 GTSNPN and CDR2 SVGIG (reference sequence). Trimming took 1 base from V and 0 from J, leaving 12 bases between them. CDR3 bases: TGTGCCTGGAGTGGAGGGGGGGGGCCGAACACCGGGGAGCTGTTTTTT. Translating it yields CAWSGGGGPNTGELFF.

The chain is built from TRBV6-5 and TRBJ1-6; the D is unclear. This CDR3 comprises 12 residues. The ends were cut back, 7 bases at V and 8 bases at J, with 9 bases in the middle. The germline V gene has CDR1 MNHEY and CDR2 SVGAGI. DNA for the CDR3: TGTGCCAGCATGGGAGGGCATTCACCCCTCCACTTT. It yields the protein CASMGGHSPLHF.

V gene TRBV30 combines with J gene TRBJ2-1; 7 nucleotides line up with TRBD2. The CDR3 sequence is 14 residues long. V lost 4 bases to trimming and J lost 4 bases; unmatched junction nucleotides: 7. Germline V gene sequence: CDR1 GTSNPN, CDR2 SVGIG (reference sequence). The CDR3 sequence: CAWIRGLEYNEQFF. In DNA form, the CDR3 reads TGTGCCTGGATTCGAGGACTAGAGTACAATGAGCAGTTCTTC.

V and J are TRBV18 and TRBJ1-4, with no clear D. Per germline, CDR1 KGHSH and CDR2 LQKENI. V lost 3 bases and J 0 bases, leaving 8 bases between the germline ends. The CDR3 contains 15 residues. The CDR3 reads CASSPAVTTNEKLFF. The DNA of the CDR3 is TGTGCCAGCTCACCTGCAGTAACAACTAATGAAAAACTGTTTTTT.

This sequence joins TRBV7-9 and TRBJ1-1; TRBD1 matches 7 bases. From germline, CDR1 is SEHNR and CDR2 FQNEAQ (reference sequence). CDR3 size: 11 residues. The ends lost 3 bases at V and 11 bases at J; junction bases unmatched: 3. CDR3 amino acids: CASSLGQSAFF. The CDR3 DNA follows: TGTGCCAGCAGCTTGGGACAGTCGGCTTTCTTT. Full variable domain (remainder filled in from reference TRBV7-9 and TRBJ1-1): DTGVSQNPRHKITKRGQNVTFRCDPISEHNRLYWYRQTLGQGPEFLTYFQNEAQLEKSRLLSDRFSAERPKGSFSTLEIQRTEQGDSAMYLCASSLGQSAFFGQGTRLTVV.

The chain recombines TRBV9 with TRBJ1-4; 9 bases are a match to TRBD1. There are 15 residues in the CDR3. Germline CDR1 reads SGDLS; CDR2 reads YYNGEE. V was clipped by 2 bases and J by 2 bases; unmatched bases: 1. CDR3 sequence (DNA): TGTGCCAGCAGCGTTACAGGGGGCACTAATGAAAAACTGTTTTTT. This encodes CASSVTGGTNEKLFF.